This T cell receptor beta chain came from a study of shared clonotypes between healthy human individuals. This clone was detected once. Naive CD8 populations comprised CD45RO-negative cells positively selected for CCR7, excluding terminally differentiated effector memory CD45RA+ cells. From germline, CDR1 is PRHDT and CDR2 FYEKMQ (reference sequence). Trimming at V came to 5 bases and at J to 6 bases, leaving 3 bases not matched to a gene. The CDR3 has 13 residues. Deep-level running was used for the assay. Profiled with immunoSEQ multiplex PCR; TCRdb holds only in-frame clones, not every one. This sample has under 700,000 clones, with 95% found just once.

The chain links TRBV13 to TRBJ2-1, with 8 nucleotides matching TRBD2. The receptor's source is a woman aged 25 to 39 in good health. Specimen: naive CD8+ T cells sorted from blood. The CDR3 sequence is CASSLGTSNEQFF. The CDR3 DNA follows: TGTGCCAGCAGCCTTGGGACTAGCAATGAGCAGTTCTTC. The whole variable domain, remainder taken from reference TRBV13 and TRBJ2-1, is AAGVIQSPRHLIKEKRETATLKCYPIPRHDTVYWYQQGPGQDPQFLISFYEKMQSDKGSIPDRFSAQQFSDYHSELNMSSLELGDSALYFCASSLGTSNEQFFGPGTRLTVL.